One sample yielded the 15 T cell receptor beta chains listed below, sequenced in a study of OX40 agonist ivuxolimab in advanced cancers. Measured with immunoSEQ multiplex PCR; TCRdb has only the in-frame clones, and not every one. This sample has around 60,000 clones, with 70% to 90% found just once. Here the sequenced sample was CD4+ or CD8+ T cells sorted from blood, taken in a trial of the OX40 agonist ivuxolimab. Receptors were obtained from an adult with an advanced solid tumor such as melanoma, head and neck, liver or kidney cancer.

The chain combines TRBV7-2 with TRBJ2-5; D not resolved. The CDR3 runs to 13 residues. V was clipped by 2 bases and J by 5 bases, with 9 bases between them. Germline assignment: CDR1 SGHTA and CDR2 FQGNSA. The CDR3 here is CASSLFSGETQYF. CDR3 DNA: TGTGCCAGCAGCTTATTCTCCGGGGAGACCCAGTACTTC.

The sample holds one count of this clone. This CDR3 reads CASSASGSSYEQYF. The CDR3 bases are TGCGCCAGCAGTGCCAGCGGGAGCTCCTACGAGCAGTACTTC. The gene calls are TRBV10-1 and TRBJ2-7; 8 bases line up with TRBD2. Trimming removed 4 bases from V and 0 bases from J; junction bases left unmatched: 2. The CDR3 extends over 14 amino acids. CDR1 and CDR2 (germline): WNHNN, SYGVQD (reference sequence).

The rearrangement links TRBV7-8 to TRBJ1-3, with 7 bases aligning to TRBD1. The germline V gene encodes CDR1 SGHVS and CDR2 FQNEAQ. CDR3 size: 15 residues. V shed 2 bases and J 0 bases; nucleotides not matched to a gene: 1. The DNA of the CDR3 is TGTGCCAGCAGCTTATGGGACAGCTCTGGAAACACCATATATTTT. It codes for CASSLWDSSGNTIYF.

The DNA of the CDR3 is TGTGCCAGCAGCCCACAGATGACAAACTACAATGAGCAGTTCTTC. Its translation is CASSPQMTNYNEQFF. The gene calls are TRBV7-2 and TRBJ2-1; no definite D call. The CDR3 length is 15 residues. V lost 5 bases to trimming and J lost 3 bases, with 14 bases between them. Germline CDR1 SGHTA, CDR2 FQGNSA.

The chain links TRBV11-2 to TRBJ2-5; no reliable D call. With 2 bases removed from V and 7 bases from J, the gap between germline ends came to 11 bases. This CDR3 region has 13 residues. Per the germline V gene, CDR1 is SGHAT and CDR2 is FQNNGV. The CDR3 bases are TGTGCCAGCAGCTTACAGTGGCCCGGGACCCAGTACTTC. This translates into CASSLQWPGTQYF.

In DNA, the CDR3 is TGTGCCAGCAGTTTGACTAGCGGGGCGGACAATGAGCAGTTCTTC. It specifies CASSLTSGADNEQFF. The gene calls are TRBV5-4 and TRBJ2-1, with 11 positions matching TRBD2. The CDR3 runs to 15 residues. In germline, CDR1 is SGHNT, CDR2 YYREEE (reference sequence). V lost 5 bases to trimming and J lost 5 bases; unmatched junction nucleotides: 6.

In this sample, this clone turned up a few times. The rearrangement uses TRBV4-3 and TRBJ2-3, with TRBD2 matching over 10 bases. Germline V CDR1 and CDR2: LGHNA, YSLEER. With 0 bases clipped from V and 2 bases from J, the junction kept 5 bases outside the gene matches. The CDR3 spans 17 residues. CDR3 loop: CASSQDRTSGATDTQYF. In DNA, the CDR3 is TGCGCCAGCAGCCAAGATAGGACTAGCGGAGCCACAGATACGCAGTATTTT.

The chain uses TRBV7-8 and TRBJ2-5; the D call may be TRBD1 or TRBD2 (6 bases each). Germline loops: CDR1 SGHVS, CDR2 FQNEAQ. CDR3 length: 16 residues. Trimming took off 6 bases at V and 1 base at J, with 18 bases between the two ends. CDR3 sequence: CASSYYRGPLQETQYF. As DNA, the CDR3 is TGTGCCAGCAGTTACTACCGGGGGCCGCTCCAAGAGACCCAGTACTTC.

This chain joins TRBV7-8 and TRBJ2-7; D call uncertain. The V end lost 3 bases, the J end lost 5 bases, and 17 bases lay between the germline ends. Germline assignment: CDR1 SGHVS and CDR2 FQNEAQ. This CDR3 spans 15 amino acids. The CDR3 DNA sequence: TGTGCCAGCAGCTTGGAACAGTCGGCCTTTAACGAGCAGTACTTC. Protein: CASSLEQSAFNEQYF.

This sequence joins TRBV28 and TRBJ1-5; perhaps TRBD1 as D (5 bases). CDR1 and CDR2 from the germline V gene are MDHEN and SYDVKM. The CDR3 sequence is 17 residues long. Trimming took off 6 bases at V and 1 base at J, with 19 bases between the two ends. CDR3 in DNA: TGTGCCAGCAGACCACGAGAGGGGCTGGGGAGCAATCAGCCCCAGCATTTT. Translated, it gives CASRPREGLGSNQPQHF.

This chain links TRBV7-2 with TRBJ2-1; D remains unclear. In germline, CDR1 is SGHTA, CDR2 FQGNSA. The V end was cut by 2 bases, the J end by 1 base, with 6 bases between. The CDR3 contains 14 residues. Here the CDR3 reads CASSLIGSYNEQFF. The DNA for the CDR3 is TGTGCCAGCAGCTTAATTGGGTCCTACAATGAGCAGTTCTTC.

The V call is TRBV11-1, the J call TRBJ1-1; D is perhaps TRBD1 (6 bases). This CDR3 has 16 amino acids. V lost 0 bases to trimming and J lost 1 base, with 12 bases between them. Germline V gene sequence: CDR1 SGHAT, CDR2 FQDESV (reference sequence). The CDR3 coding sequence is TGTGCCAGCAGCTTAGCACCACAGGGTACGAACACTGAAGCTTTCTTT. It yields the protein CASSLAPQGTNTEAFF.

The CDR3: CASSLTQGTSGEQYF. The CDR3 nucleotides are TGTGCCAGCAGCTTAACACAGGGGACTTCAGGCGAGCAGTACTTC. V usage is TRBV13 and J usage is TRBJ2-7, with D maybe TRBD1 (7 bases). Germline V gives CDR1 PRHDT, CDR2 FYEKMQ (reference sequence). Between the trimmed V and J ends, which lost 2 bases and 6 bases, there was a span of 17 bases. CDR3 length equals 15 residues.

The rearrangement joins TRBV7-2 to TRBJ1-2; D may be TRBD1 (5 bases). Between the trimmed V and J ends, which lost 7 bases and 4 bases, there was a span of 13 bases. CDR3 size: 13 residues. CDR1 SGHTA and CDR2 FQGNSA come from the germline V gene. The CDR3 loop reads CASTPGGAYGYTF. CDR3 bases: TGTGCCAGCACCCCAGGAGGGGCCTATGGCTACACCTTC. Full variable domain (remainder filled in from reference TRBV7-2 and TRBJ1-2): GAGVSQSPSNKVTEKGKDVELRCDPISGHTALYWYRQSLGQGLEFLIYFQGNSAPDKSGLPSDRFSAERTGGSVSTLTIQRTQQEDSAVYLCASTPGGAYGYTFGSGTRLTVV.

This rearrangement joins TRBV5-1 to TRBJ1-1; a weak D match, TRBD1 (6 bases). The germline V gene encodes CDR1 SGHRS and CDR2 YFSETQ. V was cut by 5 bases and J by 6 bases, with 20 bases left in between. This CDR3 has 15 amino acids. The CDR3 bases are TGCGCCAGCAGGGGACATACCGAGGGGTCCGCTGAAGCTTTCTTT. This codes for CASRGHTEGSAEAFF.